This TCR beta chain is from a study of T cell responses to AZD1222 COVID-19 vaccine. Study-wide points: Regions 160-218 and 743-854 held dominance among vaccine-associated CD4 TCRs, which spanned spike. There were mostly white British donors and more females than males, and clonal diversity was possibly underestimated. Spike-specific TCR breadth and depth grew following two AZD1222 doses.

Of note for this clone: The antigen remains undetermined.

TCRdb keeps only in-frame clones here, not all; method: immunoSEQ multiplex PCR. The repertoire holds approximately 140,000 clones, 94% seen once, with over 1% in the top ten. Per germline, CDR1 MRHNA and CDR2 SNTAGT. This CDR3 is built from 14 residues. V was shortened by 6 bases and J by 2 bases, with 12 bases between the two germline ends. The clonotype was recovered from an adult in good health. The chain has TRBV6-4 and TRBJ2-3; D call uncertain. Specimen: peripheral blood, collected on day 0 of AZD1222 vaccination. The CDR3 here is CASSDEDHTDTQYF. The CDR3 DNA is TGTGCCAGCAGCGACGAGGACCACACAGATACGCAGTATTTT.